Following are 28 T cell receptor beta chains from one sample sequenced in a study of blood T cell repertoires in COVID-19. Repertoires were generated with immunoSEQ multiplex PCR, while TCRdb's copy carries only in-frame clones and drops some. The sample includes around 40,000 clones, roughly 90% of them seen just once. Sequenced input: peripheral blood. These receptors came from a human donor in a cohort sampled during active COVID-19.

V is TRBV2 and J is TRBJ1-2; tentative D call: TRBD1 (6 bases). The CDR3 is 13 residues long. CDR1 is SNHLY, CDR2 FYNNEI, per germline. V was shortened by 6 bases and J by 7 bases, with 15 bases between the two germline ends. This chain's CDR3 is CASRTQGIGGYTF. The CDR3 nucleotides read TGTGCCAGCAGGACCCAGGGGATAGGTGGCTACACCTTC.

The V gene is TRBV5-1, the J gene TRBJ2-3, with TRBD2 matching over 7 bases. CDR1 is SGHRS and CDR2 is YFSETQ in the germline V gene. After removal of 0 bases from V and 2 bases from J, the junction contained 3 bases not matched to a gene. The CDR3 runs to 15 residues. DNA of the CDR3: TGCGCCAGCAGCTTGGAGCGGGGAGACACAGATACGCAGTATTTT. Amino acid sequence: CASSLERGDTDTQYF.

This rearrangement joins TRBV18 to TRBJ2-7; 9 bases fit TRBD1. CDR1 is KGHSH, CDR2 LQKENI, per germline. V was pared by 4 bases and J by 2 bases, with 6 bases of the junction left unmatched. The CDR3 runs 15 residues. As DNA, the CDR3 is TGTGCCAGCTCACTCGGACAGGGGCCTACCTACGAGCAGTACTTC. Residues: CASSLGQGPTYEQYF.

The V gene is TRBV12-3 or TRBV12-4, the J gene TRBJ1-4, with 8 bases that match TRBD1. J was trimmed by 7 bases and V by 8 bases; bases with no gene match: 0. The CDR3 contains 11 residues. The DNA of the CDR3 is TGTGCCAGCGGGACAGGTGAAAAACTGTTTTTT. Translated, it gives CASGTGEKLFF.

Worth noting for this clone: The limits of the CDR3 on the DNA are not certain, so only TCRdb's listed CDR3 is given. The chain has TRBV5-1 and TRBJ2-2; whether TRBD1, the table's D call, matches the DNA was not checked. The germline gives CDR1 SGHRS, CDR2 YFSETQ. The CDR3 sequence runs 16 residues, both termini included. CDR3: CASSFGQGTGTGELFF.

The CDR3 DNA reads as TGTGCCAGCAGCTCCGGACAGGGGGAAAATTCACCCCTCCACTTT. This translates into CASSSGQGENSPLHF. This chain connects TRBV5-6 to TRBJ1-6, with 10 positions matching TRBD1. The V segment lost 3 bases and the J segment 7 bases; nucleotides outside the gene matches: 4. Per germline, CDR1 SGHDT and CDR2 YYEEEE. CDR3 length: 15 amino acids.

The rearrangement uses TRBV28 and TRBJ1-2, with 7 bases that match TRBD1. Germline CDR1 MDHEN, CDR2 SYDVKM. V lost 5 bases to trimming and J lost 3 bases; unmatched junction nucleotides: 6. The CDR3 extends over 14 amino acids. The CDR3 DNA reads TGTGCCAGCAGTCCCCAAGACAGGGACTATGGCTACACCTTC. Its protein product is CASSPQDRDYGYTF.

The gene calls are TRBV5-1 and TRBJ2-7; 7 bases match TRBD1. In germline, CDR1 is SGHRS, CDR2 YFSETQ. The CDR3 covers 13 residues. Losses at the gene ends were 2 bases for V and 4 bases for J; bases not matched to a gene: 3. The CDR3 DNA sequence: TGCGCCAGCAGCTTCGAACAGGGGTACGAGCAGTACTTC. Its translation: CASSFEQGYEQYF.

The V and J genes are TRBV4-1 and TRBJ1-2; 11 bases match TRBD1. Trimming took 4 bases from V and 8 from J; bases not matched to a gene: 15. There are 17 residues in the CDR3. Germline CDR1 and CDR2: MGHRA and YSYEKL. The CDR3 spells CASSPFRGTGGVSGYTF. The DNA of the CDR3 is TGCGCCAGCAGCCCCTTTCGAGGGACAGGGGGAGTTAGCGGCTACACCTTC.

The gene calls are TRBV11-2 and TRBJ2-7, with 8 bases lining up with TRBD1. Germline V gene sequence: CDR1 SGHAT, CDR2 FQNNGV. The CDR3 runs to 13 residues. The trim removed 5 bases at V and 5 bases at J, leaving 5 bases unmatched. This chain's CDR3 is CASSKDRGHEQYF. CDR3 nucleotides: TGTGCCAGCAGCAAAGACAGGGGTCACGAGCAGTACTTC.

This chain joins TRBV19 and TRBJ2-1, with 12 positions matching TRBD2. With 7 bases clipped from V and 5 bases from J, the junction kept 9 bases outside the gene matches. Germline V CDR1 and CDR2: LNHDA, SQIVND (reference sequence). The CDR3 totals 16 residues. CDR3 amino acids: CASTRTTSGGDNEQFF. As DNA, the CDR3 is TGTGCCAGTACCCGGACGACTAGCGGGGGTGACAATGAGCAGTTCTTC.

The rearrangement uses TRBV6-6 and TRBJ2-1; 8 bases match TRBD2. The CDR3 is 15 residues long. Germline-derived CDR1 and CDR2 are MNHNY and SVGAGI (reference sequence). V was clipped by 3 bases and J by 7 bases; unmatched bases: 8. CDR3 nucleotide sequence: TGTGCCAGCAGTTATACCGGGGGGGGAGAAAATGAGCAGTTCTTC. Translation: CASSYTGGGENEQFF.

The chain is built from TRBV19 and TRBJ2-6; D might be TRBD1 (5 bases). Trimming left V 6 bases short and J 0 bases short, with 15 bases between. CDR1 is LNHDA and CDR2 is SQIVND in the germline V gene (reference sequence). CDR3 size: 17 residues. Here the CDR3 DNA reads TGTGCCAGTAGGGGGCTCGAAATCCTCTCTGGGGCCAACGTCCTGACTTTC. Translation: CASRGLEILSGANVLTF.

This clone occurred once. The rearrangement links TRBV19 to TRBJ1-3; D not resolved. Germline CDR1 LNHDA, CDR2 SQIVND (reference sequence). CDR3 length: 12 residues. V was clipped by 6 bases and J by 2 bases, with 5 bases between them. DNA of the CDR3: TGTGCCAGTAGCCCCGCTGGAAACACCATATATTTT. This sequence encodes CASSPAGNTIYF.

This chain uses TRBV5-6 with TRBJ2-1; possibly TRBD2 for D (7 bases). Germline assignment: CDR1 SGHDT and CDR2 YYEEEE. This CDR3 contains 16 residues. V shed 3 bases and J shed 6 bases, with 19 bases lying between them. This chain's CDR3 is CASSWGFGGGGNEQFF. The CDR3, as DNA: TGTGCCAGCAGCTGGGGGTTCGGCGGGGGCGGCAATGAGCAGTTCTTC.

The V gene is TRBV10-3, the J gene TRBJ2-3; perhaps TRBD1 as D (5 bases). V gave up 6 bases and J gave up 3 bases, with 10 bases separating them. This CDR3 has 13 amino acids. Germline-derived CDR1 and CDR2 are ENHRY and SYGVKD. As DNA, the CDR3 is TGTGCCATCAGACTACAGGAGACAGATACGCAGTATTTT. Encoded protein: CAIRLQETDTQYF.

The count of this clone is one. This CDR3 is CASSPLGGFVTEAFF. The CDR3 bases are TGTGCCAGCAGTCCCCTTGGAGGGTTTGTAACTGAAGCTTTCTTT. This chain uses TRBV25-1 with TRBJ1-1, with D hard to call. V lost 5 bases, J lost 5 bases, and 18 bases lay in between. CDR1 is MGHDK, CDR2 SYGVNS, per germline. This CDR3 contains 15 residues.

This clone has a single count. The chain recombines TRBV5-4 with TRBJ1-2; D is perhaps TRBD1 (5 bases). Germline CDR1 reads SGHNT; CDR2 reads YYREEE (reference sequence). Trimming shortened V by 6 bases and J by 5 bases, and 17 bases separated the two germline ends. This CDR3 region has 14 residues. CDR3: CASTAGGDGYGYTF. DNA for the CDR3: TGTGCCAGCACCGCCGGGGGGGATGGGTATGGCTACACCTTC.

In nucleotides, the CDR3 is TGTGCCAGCAGCGGCGGGCCGGTCAGCTCCTACAATGAGCAGTTCTTC. Residues: CASSGGPVSSYNEQFF. The chain couples TRBV9 to TRBJ2-1; tentative D call: TRBD2 (5 bases). The germline CDR1 and CDR2 sequences are SGDLS and YYNGEE. Trimming took off 3 bases at V and 0 bases at J, with 13 bases between the two ends. This CDR3 has 16 residues.

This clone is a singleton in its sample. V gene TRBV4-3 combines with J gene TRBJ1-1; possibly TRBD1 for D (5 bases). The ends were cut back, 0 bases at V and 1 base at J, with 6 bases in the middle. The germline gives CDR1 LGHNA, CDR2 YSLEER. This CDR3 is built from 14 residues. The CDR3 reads CASSQDQGNTEAFF. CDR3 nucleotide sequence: TGCGCCAGCAGCCAAGACCAGGGGAACACTGAAGCTTTCTTT.

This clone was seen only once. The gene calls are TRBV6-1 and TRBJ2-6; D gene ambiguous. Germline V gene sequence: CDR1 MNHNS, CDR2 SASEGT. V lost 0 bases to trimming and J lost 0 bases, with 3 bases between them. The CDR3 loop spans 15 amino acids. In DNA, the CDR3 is TGTGCCAGCAGTGAAGCCAGCTCTGGGGCCAACGTCCTGACTTTC. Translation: CASSEASSGANVLTF.

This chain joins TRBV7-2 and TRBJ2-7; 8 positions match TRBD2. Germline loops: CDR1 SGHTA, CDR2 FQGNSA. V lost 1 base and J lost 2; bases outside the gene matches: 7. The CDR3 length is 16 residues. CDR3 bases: TGTGCCAGCAGCTTAGGAGGTGGCGGGGGGCCCTACGAGCAGTACTTC. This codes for CASSLGGGGGPYEQYF.

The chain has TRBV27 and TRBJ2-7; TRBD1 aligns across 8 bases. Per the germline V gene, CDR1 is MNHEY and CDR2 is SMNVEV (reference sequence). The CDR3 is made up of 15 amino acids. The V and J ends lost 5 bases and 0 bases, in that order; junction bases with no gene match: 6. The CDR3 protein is CASSSGQGLSYEQYF. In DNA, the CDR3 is TGTGCCAGCAGTAGCGGACAGGGCCTCTCCTACGAGCAGTACTTC.

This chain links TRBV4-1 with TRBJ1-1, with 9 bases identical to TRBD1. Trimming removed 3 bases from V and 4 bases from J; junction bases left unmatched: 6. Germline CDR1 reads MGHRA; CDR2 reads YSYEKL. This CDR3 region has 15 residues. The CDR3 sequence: CASSHPGQGLTEAFF. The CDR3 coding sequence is TGCGCCAGCAGCCACCCGGGACAGGGTCTCACTGAAGCTTTCTTT.

As DNA, the CDR3 is TGTGCCAGCAGCTATTATCAGCCCCAGCATTTT. This translates into CASSYYQPQHF. The chain combines TRBV6-5 with TRBJ1-5; D gene ambiguous. Germline CDR1 is MNHEY and CDR2 is SVGAGI. The ends were cut back, 6 bases at V and 5 bases at J, with 5 bases in the middle. The CDR3 has 11 amino acids.

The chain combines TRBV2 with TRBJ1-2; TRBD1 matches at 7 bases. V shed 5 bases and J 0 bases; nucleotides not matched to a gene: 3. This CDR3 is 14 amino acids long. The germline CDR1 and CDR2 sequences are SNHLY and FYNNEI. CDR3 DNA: TGTGCCAGCAGTCGGGACAGCACTAACTATGGCTACACCTTC. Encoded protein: CASSRDSTNYGYTF.

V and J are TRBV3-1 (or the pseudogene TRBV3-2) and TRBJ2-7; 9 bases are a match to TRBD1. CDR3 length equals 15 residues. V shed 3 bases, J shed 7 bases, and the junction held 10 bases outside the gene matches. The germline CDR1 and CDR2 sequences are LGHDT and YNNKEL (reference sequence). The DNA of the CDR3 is TGTGCCAGCAGCCAGAGAACAGGGGGCTCGAGGGAGCAGTACTTC. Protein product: CASSQRTGGSREQYF.

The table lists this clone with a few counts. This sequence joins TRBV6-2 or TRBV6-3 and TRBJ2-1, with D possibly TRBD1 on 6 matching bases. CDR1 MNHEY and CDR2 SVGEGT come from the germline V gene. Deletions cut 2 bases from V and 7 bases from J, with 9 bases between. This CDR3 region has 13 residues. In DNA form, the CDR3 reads TGTGCCAGCAGTTACAACAGGGATAATGAGCAGTTCTTC. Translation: CASSYNRDNEQFF.